The rows below give T cell receptor beta chains drawn from one sample of a study of blood T cell repertoires in COVID-19. Method: immunoSEQ multiplex PCR; TCRdb's copy keeps in-frame clones and lacks some. In the table there are some 160,000 clones, 79% of which are singletons. The specimen was PBMCs or T cells enriched from blood (not recorded which). The receptors come from a woman between 65 and 79 years old in a cohort exposed to, infected with or recovered from COVID-19 (not recorded which). Both conserved end residues are part of each CDR3. The D gene is left open where the match is weak. Part of the rows lack a size; the others show once, few, many or a class for expanded clones.

J gene,V gene,clone size,D gene,CDR3 protein,CDR3 DNA
TRBJ1-6,TRBV3-1/TRBV3-2,NA,NA,CASSHFPSLSPLHF,TGTGCCAGCAGCCATTTCCCCAGTCTCTCACCCCTCCACTTT
TRBJ2-5,TRBV2,NA,NA,CASNVRETQYF,TGTGCCAGCAATGTCAGAGAGACCCAGTACTTC
TRBJ2-7,TRBV6-5,NA,NA,CASSSPSTGGVYEQYF,TGTGCCAGCAGTTCGCCCTCTACAGGGGGGGTGTACGAGCAGTACTTC
TRBJ1-4,TRBV18,NA,NA,CASSGLSGATNEKLFF,TGTGCCAGCTCGGGACTAAGCGGGGCAACTAATGAAAAACTGTTTTTT
TRBJ1-5,TRBV19,NA,NA,CASSIDLRQPQHF,TGTGCCAGTAGTATAGATCTACGCCAGCCCCAGCATTTT
TRBJ1-1,TRBV4-3,NA,NA,CASSQDLRSADSAFF,TGCGCCAGCAGCCAAGATCTTAGGTCGGCCGATAGCGCTTTCTTT
TRBJ2-1,TRBV29-1,NA,NA,CSVEEGGGASYNEQFF,TGCAGCGTTGAGGAGGGAGGCGGGGCTTCCTACAATGAGCAGTTCTTC
TRBJ2-2,TRBV5-5,few,TRBD2,CASSLGGTGTSLGELFF,TGTGCCAGCAGCTTAGGGGGGACCGGGACTAGTCTCGGGGAGCTGTTTTTT
TRBJ1-6,TRBV7-9,once,TRBD1,CASTAQGASGSPLHF,TGTGCCAGCACCGCACAGGGGGCCTCGGGGTCACCCCTCCACTTT
TRBJ1-2,TRBV7-9,few,NA,CASSLTQGKGYTF,TGTGCCAGCAGCTTGACGCAGGGTAAAGGCTACACCTTC
TRBJ1-3,TRBV9,NA,NA,CASSPTGLRSGNTIYF,TGTGCCAGCAGCCCGACGGGACTGCGCTCTGGAAACACCATATATTTT
TRBJ2-7,TRBV14,many,TRBD2,CASSRLAGDGYEQYF,TGTGCCAGCAGCCGCCTAGCGGGAGACGGCTACGAGCAGTACTTC
TRBJ1-1,TRBV7-9,few,NA,CASTNTGVTEAFF,TGTGCCAGCACCAATACCGGGGTGACTGAAGCTTTCTTT
TRBJ2-7,TRBV28,NA,TRBD2,CASSTSGYSYEQYF,TGTGCCAGCTCGACTAGCGGCTACTCCTACGAGCAGTACTTC
TRBJ2-5,TRBV4-1,NA,NA,CASSLRRECPGQKTQYF,TGCGCCAGCAGCCTGAGGAGGGAGTGCCCCGGCCAAAAGACCCAGTACTTC
TRBJ2-1,TRBV28,NA,TRBD2,CASSTPSSGGYNEQFF,TGTGCCAGCAGTACCCCCTCTAGCGGGGGATACAATGAGCAGTTCTTC
TRBJ1-3,TRBV28,NA,NA,CASSPGVVSGNTIYF,TGTGCCAGCAGCCCGGGGGTCGTCTCCGGAAACACCATATATTTT
TRBJ2-5,TRBV5-1,NA,NA,CASSLALGPETQYF,TGCGCCAGCAGCTTGGCCCTGGGCCCAGAGACCCAGTACTTC
TRBJ2-2,TRBV21-1,NA,NA,CASSRHTTSGRKNGELFF,TGTGCCAGCAGCAGGCACACGACTAGCGGGAGAAAGAACGGGGAGCTGTTTTTT
TRBJ2-1,TRBV7-2,NA,TRBD2,CASSPSGYYNEQFF,TGTGCCAGCAGCCCTAGCGGGTACTACAATGAGCAGTTCTTC
TRBJ2-3,TRBV18,NA,NA,CASNGLEGDTQYF,TGTGCCAGCAACGGACTCGAGGGTGATACGCAGTATTTT
TRBJ2-3,TRBV5-1,NA,TRBD2,CASSYSLAGFGTDTQYF,TGCGCCAGCAGCTATTCCTTAGCGGGATTCGGAACAGATACGCAGTATTTT
TRBJ1-2,TRBV4-2,NA,TRBD1,CASSQVLGTANYGYTF,TGTGCCAGCAGCCAAGTCTTAGGGACAGCTAACTATGGCTACACCTTC